These 3 T cell receptor beta chains were sequenced from one sample in a study of STAT5B mutations in CD4+ large granular lymphocyte leukemia. Profiling relied on immunoSEQ multiplex PCR, and the TCRdb table lists in-frame clones only, not all of them. The sample consists of tens of thousands of clones, about 78% of them appearing once. The sample taken for sequencing was CD4+ T cells from blood buffy coats. The receptors were gathered from a human donor in good health.

This chain uses TRBV5-6 with TRBJ2-7; 8 nucleotides align to TRBD2. Germline CDR1 is SGHDT and CDR2 is YYEEEE. V was clipped by 9 bases and J by 3 bases; unmatched bases: 8. The CDR3 covers 13 residues. This CDR3 reads CATGRGALYEQYF. In DNA, the CDR3 is TGTGCCACCGGGCGGGGGGCTCTCTACGAGCAGTACTTC.

The chain joins TRBV7-9 to TRBJ2-3, with a weak D call TRBD1 (8 bases). Germline-derived CDR1 and CDR2 are SEHNR and FQNEAQ (reference sequence). The CDR3 is made up of 16 amino acids. V was shortened by 3 bases and J by 3 bases, with 16 bases between the two germline ends. DNA of the CDR3: TGTGCCAGCAGCTTCGCAACAGGGGGAGGGACAGATACGCAGTATTTT. It codes for CASSFATGGGTDTQYF. Using reference TRBV7-9 and TRBJ2-3 for the parts outside the CDR3, the full variable domain is DTGVSQNPRHKITKRGQNVTFRCDPISEHNRLYWYRQTLGQGPEFLTYFQNEAQLEKSRLLSDRFSAERPKGSFSTLEIQRTEQGDSAMYLCASSFATGGGTDTQYFGPGTRLTVL.

The chain uses TRBV27 and TRBJ1-4; no clear D gene. This CDR3 is 14 amino acids long. Trimming pared 4 bases from V and 4 bases from J, leaving 10 bases between. CDR1 is MNHEY, CDR2 SMNVEV, per germline (reference sequence). The CDR3 DNA reads as TGTGCCAGCAGTTCCCACCGGATTAATGAAAAACTGTTTTTT. Translating gives CASSSHRINEKLFF.